This TCR beta chain was documented in a study of blood T cell repertoires in COVID-19. The wider study: The analysed material was cDNA or gDNA that came from T cells, B-cell-depleted T cells, or PBMCs.

Adults between roughly 18 and 89 years of age took part from under 30 US areas. Participants' own reports of clinical history determined their cohort assignment. This CDR3 is built from 11 residues. V dropped 3 bases and J dropped 8 bases, with 5 bases sitting between them. Per germline, CDR1 MDHEN and CDR2 SYDVKM. Data came from immunoSEQ multiplex PCR; TCRdb stores just in-frame clones and leaves some out. The table has under 350,000 clones, approximately 89% seen once. The clonotype was recovered from a woman aged 55-75 years who had recovered from COVID-19. Sequencing was performed on PBMCs or T cells enriched from blood (not recorded which). The chain has TRBV28 and TRBJ1-3; D is uncertain. In DNA form, the CDR3 reads TGTGCCAGCAGTTTCGGTCACACCATATATTTT. It encodes CASSFGHTIYF.